This is a list of T cell receptor beta chains from one sample in a study of T-cell memory formation after mild COVID-19. Using its own MiXCR run on the 5' RACE reads, TCRdb lists one record per CDR3 protein. Found here are over 150,000 distinct CDR3 sequences, under 15% of them singletons; the top ten hold approximately 3.3%. The sample consisted of PBMCs or a T cell subset sorted from them (not recorded which). All receptors come from a young man who had mild COVID-19 (a few samples of this study predate the infection). Cell type and time point are not known. The CDR3 runs from the conserved cysteine through the conserved F or W. Fields, in order: V gene, D gene, clone size, J gene, CDR3 DNA, CDR3 protein. The D gene is left open where the match is weak. Clone size is given for some rows only: seen once, a few or many times, or a class if the clone is expanded.

V: TRBV7-2; D: NA; size: few; J: TRBJ2-3; DNA: TGTGCCAGCAGCTTAATATGGGGAGATACGCAGTATTTT; CDR3: CASSLIWGDTQYF
V: TRBV20-1; D: NA; size: few; J: TRBJ1-1; DNA: TGCAGTGCTAGAGAAACAATTGGGGCTTTCTTT; CDR3: CSARETIGAFF
V: TRBV7-9; D: NA; size: many; J: TRBJ1-1; DNA: TGTGCCAGCAGGCCTAAGGACAGACTTGGGACTGAAGCTTTCTTT; CDR3: CASRPKDRLGTEAFF
V: TRBV7-3; D: NA; size: NA; J: TRBJ1-2; DNA: TGTGCCAGCAGTAACGACAGAAACTATGGCTACACCTTC; CDR3: CASSNDRNYGYTF
V: TRBV5-1; D: NA; size: NA; J: TRBJ2-3; DNA: TGCGCCAGCAGCGTCTTCGGAACGGGGGGCCCCCCAGATACGCAGTATTTT; CDR3: CASSVFGTGGPPDTQYF
V: TRBV4-1; D: NA; size: NA; J: TRBJ1-1; DNA: TGCGCCAGCAGCCAACGGGGGGTCACGAGAGGAGCTTTCTTT; CDR3: CASSQRGVTRGAFF
V: TRBV5-4; D: NA; size: NA; J: TRBJ2-2; DNA: TGTGCCAGCACCATCCAACGGCGTGACACCGGGGAGCTGTTTTTT; CDR3: CASTIQRRDTGELFF
V: TRBV7-9; D: NA; size: NA; J: TRBJ1-1; DNA: TGTGCCAGCAGCTCTGACAGGCTAGGGTACACTGAAGCTTTCTTT; CDR3: CASSSDRLGYTEAFF
V: TRBV20-1; D: TRBD2; size: NA; J: TRBJ2-3; DNA: TGCAGTGCTAGGAGCCCGGGGAGGGGCGGGCGAACAGATACGCAGTATTTT; CDR3: CSARSPGRGGRTDTQYF
V: TRBV7-8; D: NA; size: NA; J: TRBJ2-3; DNA: TGTGCCAGCAGCTTACAGGGTCTAGCTGCTGATACGCAGTATTTT; CDR3: CASSLQGLAADTQYF
V: TRBV5-1; D: TRBD1; size: NA; J: TRBJ2-5; DNA: TGCGCCAGCAGCTTGGTAGGGACAGGGGGCGAAGAGACCCAGTACTTC; CDR3: CASSLVGTGGEETQYF
V: TRBV5-1; D: NA; size: NA; J: TRBJ2-1; DNA: TGCGCCAGCAGCGAACAGGGCAGCTCCTGCAATGAGCAGTTCTTC; CDR3: CASSEQGSSCNEQFF
V: TRBV7-2; D: NA; size: few; J: TRBJ1-2; DNA: TGTGCCAGCAGCCCCCGGACGTCTGCTGGCTACACCTTC; CDR3: CASSPRTSAGYTF
V: TRBV7-2; D: NA; size: few; J: TRBJ2-5; DNA: TGTGCCAGCAGCTTAGAGGGGCACCCTTGGGGTCAAGAGACCCAGTACTTC; CDR3: CASSLEGHPWGQETQYF
V: TRBV29-1; D: TRBD2; size: NA; J: TRBJ2-3; DNA: TGCAGCCTCGCCCAGCGGGGGGGAGTAGATACGCAGTATTTT; CDR3: CSLAQRGGVDTQYF
V: TRBV7-2; D: NA; size: few; J: TRBJ2-3; DNA: TGTGCCAGCAGACCGGGGATATCTAGCACAGATACGCAGTATTTT; CDR3: CASRPGISSTDTQYF
V: TRBV2; D: TRBD1; size: few; J: TRBJ1-1; DNA: TGTGCCAGCAGAAAAACAGGGGGGGCTGAAGCTTTCTTT; CDR3: CASRKTGGAEAFF
V: TRBV20-1; D: NA; size: NA; J: TRBJ1-5; DNA: TGCAGTGCCAAAGCATTAGGCGATAGCAATCAGCCCCAGCATTTT; CDR3: CSAKALGDSNQPQHF
V: TRBV10-3; D: NA; size: many; J: TRBJ2-5; DNA: TGTGCCATCAGGGGAGCACAAGAGACCCAGTACTTC; CDR3: CAIRGAQETQYF
V: TRBV18; D: TRBD2; size: NA; J: TRBJ2-1; DNA: TGTGCCAGCTCACCCACGGCTAGCGGGAGGATCTCCTACAATGAGCAGTTCTTC; CDR3: CASSPTASGRISYNEQFF
V: TRBV9; D: NA; size: few; J: TRBJ1-3; DNA: TGTGCCAGCAGTGGGGGGACCTCTGGAAACACCATATATTTT; CDR3: CASSGGTSGNTIYF
V: TRBV5-1; D: NA; size: few; J: TRBJ2-5; DNA: TGCGCCAGCAGCCTACCCAAAGGTCGGGAGACCCAGTACTTC; CDR3: CASSLPKGRETQYF
V: TRBV3-1; D: NA; size: few; J: TRBJ2-7; DNA: TGTGCCAGCAGCCCGGCGACCAAGAACTACGAGCAGTACTTC; CDR3: CASSPATKNYEQYF
V: TRBV4-2; D: NA; size: NA; J: TRBJ1-4; DNA: TGTGCCAGCAGCCAAGGGGGAAAAGAAAAACTGTTTTTT; CDR3: CASSQGGKEKLFF
V: TRBV4-1; D: NA; size: few; J: TRBJ1-1; DNA: TGCGCCAGCAGCCAAGATCATTTCGTTCGGTGGCACACTGAAGCTTTCTTT; CDR3: CASSQDHFVRWHTEAFF
V: TRBV4-2; D: NA; size: few; J: TRBJ2-3; DNA: TGTGCCAGCAGGGCTACCCCGACCAGCACAGATACGCAGTATTTT; CDR3: CASRATPTSTDTQYF
V: TRBV11-2; D: TRBD2; size: few; J: TRBJ2-2; DNA: TGTGCCAGCAGCTTAGTGGTCCTAGCGGGGGGACGAAACACCGGGGAGCTGTTTTTT; CDR3: CASSLVVLAGGRNTGELFF
V: TRBV7-9; D: NA; size: many; J: TRBJ2-7; DNA: TGTGCCAGCAGCCCTGGACGTTCCTACGAGCAGTACTTC; CDR3: CASSPGRSYEQYF
V: TRBV6-5; D: NA; size: NA; J: TRBJ1-5; DNA: TGTGCCAGCAGTTACTCGGGAGGGGGGGGTCAGCCCCAGCATTTT; CDR3: CASSYSGGGGQPQHF
V: TRBV4-3; D: NA; size: NA; J: TRBJ2-2; DNA: TGCGCCAGCAGCCAAGATCCGGCGGGTATAGAGACCGGGGAGCTGTTTTTT; CDR3: CASSQDPAGIETGELFF
V: TRBV19; D: NA; size: many; J: TRBJ2-1; DNA: TGTGCCAGTAGTATCGTGGATGAGCAGTTCTTC; CDR3: CASSIVDEQFF
V: TRBV2; D: NA; size: many; J: TRBJ2-6; DNA: TGTGCCAGCAGTCCCAGGTGGAGCTCTGGGGCCAACGTCCTGACTTTC; CDR3: CASSPRWSSGANVLTF
V: TRBV4-3; D: TRBD2; size: few; J: TRBJ2-1; DNA: TGCGCCAGCAGCCACAGAATGCGGGGGTTGGATTACAATGAGCAGTTCTTC; CDR3: CASSHRMRGLDYNEQFF
V: TRBV5-1; D: NA; size: NA; J: TRBJ2-7; DNA: TGCGCCAGCAGCAACGGAGGTTACGAGCAGTACTTC; CDR3: CASSNGGYEQYF
V: TRBV27; D: NA; size: few; J: TRBJ2-1; DNA: TGTGCCAGCAGGGAGGCGGGTTGGGGGCAGTTCTTC; CDR3: CASREAGWGQFF
V: TRBV15; D: NA; size: NA; J: TRBJ1-6; DNA: TGTGCCACCAGCAGACCGGACTCACTCACCCTCCACTTT; CDR3: CATSRPDSLTLHF
V: TRBV10-3; D: TRBD2; size: few; J: TRBJ2-3; DNA: TGTGCCATCAGTGTACGTAGCGGGGGGGGCACAGATACGCAGTATTTT; CDR3: CAISVRSGGGTDTQYF
V: TRBV7-3; D: TRBD1; size: few; J: TRBJ1-3; DNA: TGTGCCAGCAGCCCAGGACAGGGGGCGATCGGAAACACCATATATTTT; CDR3: CASSPGQGAIGNTIYF
V: TRBV24-1; D: NA; size: NA; J: TRBJ1-1; DNA: TGTGCCACCAGAACCCCTGCGGGAACTGAAGCTTTCTTT; CDR3: CATRTPAGTEAFF
V: TRBV2; D: NA; size: few; J: TRBJ1-2; DNA: TGTGCCAGCAGCGCCCCTCGGGGGCAGGGGAGCTATGGCTACACCTTC; CDR3: CASSAPRGQGSYGYTF
V: TRBV20-1; D: NA; size: few; J: TRBJ2-6; DNA: TGCAGTGCCGAACCGGCCTCGGGGGCCAACGTCCTGACTTTC; CDR3: CSAEPASGANVLTF
V: TRBV10-3; D: TRBD2; size: NA; J: TRBJ2-5; DNA: TGTGCCATCAGCGAAGGGAAGCGGGGGCCACAAGAGACCCAGTACTTC; CDR3: CAISEGKRGPQETQYF
V: TRBV3-1; D: NA; size: few; J: TRBJ2-1; DNA: TGTGCCAGCAGCCAAAGGATCGAGAGGCAGTTCTTC; CDR3: CASSQRIERQFF
V: TRBV7-9; D: NA; size: NA; J: TRBJ1-6; DNA: TGTGCCAGCAGCTCACAGGCTCAAGGAAATTCACCCCTCCACTTT; CDR3: CASSSQAQGNSPLHF
V: TRBV7-3; D: NA; size: NA; J: TRBJ2-6; DNA: TGTGCCAGCAGCATCGAGGGAATTGGGGCCAACGTCCTGACTTTC; CDR3: CASSIEGIGANVLTF
V: TRBV12-3/TRBV12-4; D: NA; size: NA; J: TRBJ1-5; DNA: TGTGCCAGCAGCATCGGGTCGGCCCGAGGTCAGCCCCAGCATTTT; CDR3: CASSIGSARGQPQHF
V: TRBV7-9; D: NA; size: medium-sized; J: TRBJ2-3; DNA: TGTGCCAGCAGCTTACTGACACTCGTTTACACAGATACGCAGTATTTT; CDR3: CASSLLTLVYTDTQYF
V: TRBV12-3/TRBV12-4; D: NA; size: NA; J: TRBJ1-5; DNA: TGTGCCAGCAGTTCCAGGGTGGATCAGCCCCAGCATTTT; CDR3: CASSSRVDQPQHF
V: TRBV19; D: TRBD1; size: NA; J: TRBJ1-2; DNA: TGTGCCAGTTGCCCCAGGGGGACCATTGGCTACACCTTC; CDR3: CASCPRGTIGYTF
V: TRBV30; D: NA; size: NA; J: TRBJ1-1; DNA: TGTGCCTGGAGTCGGTCCAACACTGAAGCTTTCTTT; CDR3: CAWSRSNTEAFF
V: TRBV12-3/TRBV12-4; D: NA; size: NA; J: TRBJ1-5; DNA: TGTGCCAGCATAGAGGGGCTGGGACAGCCCCAGCATTTT; CDR3: CASIEGLGQPQHF
V: TRBV5-1; D: TRBD1; size: few; J: TRBJ1-1; DNA: TGCGCCAGCAGCATCACCGGGACAGAGAACACTGAAGCTTTCTTT; CDR3: CASSITGTENTEAFF
V: TRBV6-6; D: NA; size: few; J: TRBJ1-5; DNA: TGTGCCAGCAGTGGGGGGGGGCCCCAGCATTTT; CDR3: CASSGGGPQHF
V: TRBV11-2; D: TRBD1; size: NA; J: TRBJ1-1; DNA: TGTGCCAGCAGTTTAATACCGGGACAGGGGAGAACTGAAGCTTTCTTT; CDR3: CASSLIPGQGRTEAFF
V: TRBV13; D: NA; size: NA; J: TRBJ1-5; DNA: TGTGCCAGCAGCCCTCGGACGGGGCGGTCTCAGCCCCAGCATTTT; CDR3: CASSPRTGRSQPQHF
V: TRBV5-5; D: NA; size: NA; J: TRBJ1-5; DNA: TGTGCCAGCAGCTTGTATTATAATCAGCCCCAGCATTTT; CDR3: CASSLYYNQPQHF
V: TRBV15; D: TRBD1; size: few; J: TRBJ2-4; DNA: TGTGCCACCAGCAGAGATTCGGGACAGGGGTCATTAAACATTCAGTACTTC; CDR3: CATSRDSGQGSLNIQYF